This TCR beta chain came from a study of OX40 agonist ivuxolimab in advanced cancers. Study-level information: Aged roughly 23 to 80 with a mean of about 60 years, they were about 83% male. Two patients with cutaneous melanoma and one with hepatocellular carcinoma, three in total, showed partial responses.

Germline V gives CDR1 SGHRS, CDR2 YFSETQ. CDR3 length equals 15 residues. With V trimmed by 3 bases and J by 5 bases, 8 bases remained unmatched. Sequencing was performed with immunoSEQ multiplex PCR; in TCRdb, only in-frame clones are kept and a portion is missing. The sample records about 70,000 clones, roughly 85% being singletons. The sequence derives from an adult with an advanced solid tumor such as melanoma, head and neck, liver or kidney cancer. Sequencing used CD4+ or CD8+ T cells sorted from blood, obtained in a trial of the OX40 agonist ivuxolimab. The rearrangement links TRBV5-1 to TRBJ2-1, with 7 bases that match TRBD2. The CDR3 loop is CASSWAGLQNNEQFF. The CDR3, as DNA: TGCGCCAGCAGCTGGGCGGGACTACAGAACAATGAGCAGTTCTTC. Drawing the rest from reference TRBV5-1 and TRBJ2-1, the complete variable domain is KAGVTQTPRYLIKTRGQQVTLSCSPISGHRSVSWYQQTPGQGLQFLFEYFSETQRNKGNFPGRFSGRQFSNSRSEMNVSTLELGDSALYLCASSWAGLQNNEQFFGPGTRLTVL.